This T cell receptor (beta chain) was recovered during a study of shared clonotypes between healthy human individuals. Study outcomes and limitations: Represented diversity (both genetic and exposure-history) was limited by the small number of donors. All-four-donor shared clonotypes had higher generation probabilities than non-shared clonotypes did. Naive subsets, compared against memory subsets, generally had larger estimated richness values. Blood was the sole source, and tissue repertoires probably differ.

J lost 7 bases, V lost 4 bases, and 14 bases had no gene match. The germline gives CDR1 GTSNPN, CDR2 SVGIG (reference sequence). The CDR3 is 17 amino acids. This table comes from immunoSEQ multiplex PCR, and its TCRdb copy is limited to in-frame clones, with some not included. This table has approximately 2,000,000 clones, around 90% appearing once. Concerning this clone itself: Its antigen is as yet unknown.

Sequenced: naive CD4+ T cells from PBMCs. As to subset: CD45RA+ positively selected. This clonotype was obtained from a man aged 18 to 29 in good health. Some clones in this sample may be carry-over from other donors' samples. The chain is built from TRBV30 and TRBJ2-2, with 11 positions matching TRBD2. The CDR3 loop reads CAWTLGLSGRAGGELFF. The CDR3 bases are TGTGCCTGGACCCTAGGCCTTAGCGGGAGGGCCGGCGGGGAGCTGTTTTTT.